What follows are 28 T cell receptor beta chains derived from one specimen sequenced in a study of cytomegalovirus exposure and HLA in healthy donors. 13 Jbeta primers and 60 Vbeta primers were used for the PCR. Profiled with immunoSEQ multiplex PCR; TCRdb holds only in-frame clones, not every one. The table lists about 64,000 clones, roughly 65% of them singletons. Sample: PBMCs. The receptors come from a male donor in good health and CMV-seropositive.

This chain uses TRBV10-1 with TRBJ2-5, with TRBD2 identical over 9 bases. Gene TRBJ2-7 matches the end of the DNA better, so the J call may be wrong. Germline assignment: CDR1 WNHNN and CDR2 SYGVQD (reference sequence). This CDR3 spans 15 amino acids. The CDR3 here is CASSEFAGGPYEQYF. CDR3 bases: TGCGCCAGCAGTGAGTTTGCGGGAGGGCCCTACGAGCAGTACTTC.

The chain combines TRBV19 with TRBJ1-1; D unclear. V lost 7 bases to trimming and J lost 1 base, with 10 bases between them. The germline V gene has CDR1 LNHDA and CDR2 SQIVND (reference sequence). The CDR3 consists of 13 residues. The DNA of the CDR3 is TGTGCCAGTATCGGGAAACCGAACACTGAAGCTTTCTTT. This translates into CASIGKPNTEAFF. The complete variable domain, with remaining parts taken from reference TRBV19 and TRBJ1-1, reads DGGITQSPKYLFRKEGQNVTLSCEQNLNHDAMYWYRQDPGQGLRLIYYSQIVNDFQKGDIAEGYSVSREKKESFPLTVTSAQKNPTAFYLCASIGKPNTEAFFGQGTRLTVV.

The chain carries TRBV5-1 and TRBJ2-2; TRBD2 matches at 7 bases. The CDR3 contains 15 residues. Germline V gives CDR1 SGHRS, CDR2 YFSETQ. V shed 7 bases, J shed 0 bases, and the junction held 6 bases outside the gene matches. This CDR3 is CASAREGSNTGELFF. For the CDR3, the DNA is TGCGCCAGCGCGAGGGAGGGGTCGAACACCGGGGAGCTGTTTTTT.

This clone was recorded a few times. The chain carries TRBV30 and TRBJ2-3; weak D call: TRBD2 (7 bases). The V end lost 1 base, the J end lost 2 bases, and 10 bases lay between the germline ends. The germline gives CDR1 GTSNPN, CDR2 SVGIG (reference sequence). This CDR3 is built from 14 residues. Here the CDR3 DNA reads TGTGCCTGGAGTGAAGGGGGGGACACAGATACGCAGTATTTT. It yields the protein CAWSEGGDTDTQYF.

This chain joins TRBV5-1 and TRBJ1-4, with 7 positions matching TRBD1. Unmatched junction bases numbered 10, after V lost 1 base and J lost 10 bases. The length of the CDR3 is 15 residues. Per germline, CDR1 SGHRS and CDR2 YFSETQ. CDR3 protein: CASSLSWTGGRKLFF. The CDR3 region has the DNA TGCGCCAGCAGCTTGTCTTGGACAGGTGGGAGAAAACTGTTTTTT.

This clone was found once. This chain uses TRBV4-1 with TRBJ2-3, with 7 bases that match TRBD2. The CDR3 contains 17 residues. Germline V gives CDR1 MGHRA, CDR2 YSYEKL. V dropped 0 bases and J dropped 4; count of bases not matched to a gene: 10. CDR3 in DNA: TGCGCCAGCAGCCAAGAGAGGGCCTGGGAGGGCTCAGATACGCAGTATTTT. This sequence encodes CASSQERAWEGSDTQYF.

This chain joins TRBV9 and TRBJ2-3; possible D gene TRBD1, 6 bases. This CDR3 region has 15 residues. Trimming removed 1 base from V and 2 bases from J, with 11 bases in between. CDR1 and CDR2 from the germline V gene are SGDLS and YYNGEE. For the CDR3, the DNA is TGTGCCAGCAGCGTAACAGGGTCCCCCACAGATACGCAGTATTTT. Protein: CASSVTGSPTDTQYF.

The V gene is TRBV29-1, the J gene TRBJ1-1, with a possible D match to TRBD1 (6 bases). The CDR3 has 12 amino acids. Germline V gene sequence: CDR1 SQVTM, CDR2 ANQGSEA. Trimming cost V 6 bases and J 3 bases, with 11 bases left between them. In DNA, the CDR3 is TGCAGCGTGAGACAGGTAGACACTGAAGCTTTCTTT. It translates to CSVRQVDTEAFF.

The gene calls are TRBV7-9 and TRBJ2-1, with a weak D call TRBD1 (6 bases). There are 13 residues in the CDR3. Looked up from germline, CDR1 is SEHNR and CDR2 is FQNEAQ (reference sequence). Trimming removed 8 bases at V and 7 bases at J, with 15 bases between. The CDR3 spells CASGPGVSNEQFF. The CDR3 DNA sequence: TGTGCCAGCGGGCCAGGGGTGTCGAATGAGCAGTTCTTC. Full variable domain (rest looked up from reference TRBV7-9 and TRBJ2-1): DTGVSQNPRHKITKRGQNVTFRCDPISEHNRLYWYRQTLGQGPEFLTYFQNEAQLEKSRLLSDRFSAERPKGSFSTLEIQRTEQGDSAMYLCASGPGVSNEQFFGPGTRLTVL.

The rearrangement links TRBV29-1 to TRBJ2-1; 10 nucleotides agree with TRBD1. The ends lost 6 bases at V and 5 bases at J; junction bases unmatched: 7. The CDR3 has 14 amino acids. Germline V gene lookup returns CDR1 SQVTM and CDR2 ANQGSEA. The CDR3 spells CSVRDRGFDNEQFF. The CDR3 region has the DNA TGCAGCGTGAGGGACAGGGGATTCGACAATGAGCAGTTCTTC.

The chain recombines TRBV10-3 with TRBJ2-1, with 11 bases that match TRBD2. The CDR3 consists of 14 residues. Germline values: CDR1 ENHRY, CDR2 SYGVKD. After removal of 4 bases from V and 4 bases from J, the junction contained 0 bases not matched to a gene. CDR3 DNA sequence: TGTGCCATCAGTGGACTAGCGGGGTACAATGAGCAGTTCTTC. This translates into CAISGLAGYNEQFF.

V and J are TRBV6-1 and TRBJ1-2; 8 nucleotides align to TRBD1. CDR1 is MNHNS, CDR2 SASEGT, per germline. The CDR3 is 17 residues long. V dropped 2 bases and J dropped 5; count of bases not matched to a gene: 13. CDR3 DNA: TGTGCCAGCAGTGAAAACCAGGGGGCGTCAGGCGTTTATGGCTACACCTTC. This gives the protein CASSENQGASGVYGYTF.

The chain has TRBV4-3 and TRBJ2-2; 7 nucleotides line up with TRBD2. V gave up 4 bases and J gave up 6 bases; unmatched junction bases: 5. CDR1 LGHNA and CDR2 YSLEER come from the germline V gene. This CDR3 contains 14 residues. The CDR3 protein is CASSRAGSPGELFF. The DNA of the CDR3 is TGCGCCAGCAGCCGAGCGGGATCCCCCGGGGAGCTGTTTTTT.

The chain has TRBV5-1 and TRBJ1-2, with a tentative D call TRBD1 (6 bases). The germline V and J ends were trimmed by 4 bases and 4 bases, with 20 bases remaining between them. CDR1 SGHRS and CDR2 YFSETQ come from the germline V gene. The CDR3 totals 16 residues. CDR3 loop: CASSASGTSSFYGYTF. CDR3 sequence (DNA): TGCGCCAGCAGCGCGAGCGGGACAAGCTCTTTCTATGGCTACACCTTC.

V and J are TRBV7-3 and TRBJ1-2; maybe TRBD1 (6 bases). Per germline, CDR1 SGHTA and CDR2 FQGTGA. This CDR3 is 16 amino acids long. The V gene lost 4 bases and the J gene lost 2 bases, with 17 bases spanning the gap. The CDR3 region is CASSSPGHYYNYGYTF. DNA for the CDR3: TGTGCCAGCAGCTCCCCGGGACACTATTACAACTATGGCTACACCTTC.

Here the CDR3 reads CASLLIGTGNEKLFF. The CDR3 coding sequence is TGTGCCAGCCTCCTTATCGGGACAGGCAATGAAAAACTGTTTTTT. V is TRBV2 and J is TRBJ1-4; 8 positions agree with TRBD1. Germline V gives CDR1 SNHLY, CDR2 FYNNEI. This CDR3 spans 15 amino acids. Trimming cost V 8 bases and J 5 bases; bases outside gene matches: 10.

The rearrangement uses TRBV4-1 and TRBJ2-1; 7 nucleotides align to TRBD2. There are 17 residues in the CDR3. Losses at the gene ends were 4 bases for V and 6 bases for J; bases not matched to a gene: 15. CDR1 and CDR2 from the germline V gene are MGHRA and YSYEKL. In nucleotides, the CDR3 is TGCGCCAGCAGCCTTAGACTAGCCCGAGAATATCCCAATGAGCAGTTCTTC. Its protein product is CASSLRLAREYPNEQFF.

This chain uses TRBV7-2 with TRBJ1-3; 10 positions match TRBD1. This CDR3 region has 18 residues. Germline loops: CDR1 SGHTA, CDR2 FQGNSA. J gave up 0 bases and V 0 bases, and 5 bases lay outside the gene matches. The CDR3 loop reads CASSLALTGGNSGNTIYF. In DNA form, the CDR3 reads TGTGCCAGCAGCTTAGCCTTGACAGGGGGCAACTCTGGAAACACCATATATTTT.

This sequence joins TRBV29-1 and TRBJ2-5; 7 bases fit TRBD2. The CDR3 runs to 12 residues. V lost 7 bases to trimming and J lost 4 bases; unmatched junction nucleotides: 6. Germline CDR1 reads SQVTM; CDR2 reads ANQGSEA. CDR3 DNA: TGCAGCGGGGGAGGGATGAGAGAGACCCAGTACTTC. The encoded protein is CSGGGMRETQYF.

Here the CDR3 DNA reads TGTGCCAGTAATCTAGCGGGAGAAACAGATACGCAGTATTTT. This codes for CASNLAGETDTQYF. V is TRBV19 and J is TRBJ2-3; 10 bases are shared with TRBD2. Losses at the gene ends were 7 bases for V and 3 bases for J; bases not matched to a gene: 4. This CDR3 has 14 residues. Germline-derived CDR1 and CDR2 are LNHDA and SQIVND (reference sequence).

This clone showed up just a few times. The V gene is TRBV7-9, the J gene TRBJ2-7; 7 bases are a match to TRBD1. The V gene end was trimmed by 6 bases and the J gene end by 6 bases; junction bases not matched to a gene: 14. Germline V gene sequence: CDR1 SEHNR, CDR2 FQNEAQ (reference sequence). The CDR3 covers 15 residues. DNA for the CDR3: TGTGCCAGCAGAACCCCCCAGCAGGGGGTAGGCGAGCAGTACTTC. Amino acid sequence: CASRTPQQGVGEQYF.

The chain employs TRBV5-5 and TRBJ2-3, with D tentatively TRBD2 (5 bases). Trimming stripped 4 bases from V and 2 bases from J, with 14 bases between. The CDR3 covers 15 residues. The germline V gene encodes CDR1 SGHKS and CDR2 YYEKEE (reference sequence). In DNA form, the CDR3 reads TGTGCCAGCAGCCTCCGAGCGGTAACCACAGATACGCAGTATTTT. Protein product: CASSLRAVTTDTQYF.

This chain uses TRBV15 with TRBJ2-2; D is possibly TRBD1 (6 bases). Germline V CDR1 and CDR2: LNHNV, YYDKDF (reference sequence). Between the trimmed V and J ends, which lost 3 bases and 3 bases, there was a span of 8 bases. The CDR3 is 14 residues long. The CDR3 sequence is CATSRNRDTGELFF. The CDR3 coding sequence is TGTGCCACCAGCAGGAACAGGGACACCGGGGAGCTGTTTTTT.

V is TRBV18 and J is TRBJ2-5, with 15 positions matching TRBD2. The length of the CDR3 is 17 residues. The V and J ends lost 3 bases and 0 bases, in that order; junction bases with no gene match: 2. Per germline, CDR1 KGHSH and CDR2 LQKENI. The CDR3 protein is CASSPGTSGRNQETQYF. The CDR3 DNA follows: TGTGCCAGCTCACCGGGGACTAGCGGGAGGAACCAAGAGACCCAGTACTTC.

The chain combines TRBV27 with TRBJ2-3; D possibly corresponds to TRBD1 (6 bases). Germline V gene lookup returns CDR1 MNHEY and CDR2 SMNVEV (reference sequence). V lost 7 bases to trimming and J lost 1 base, with 9 bases between them. The CDR3 extends over 13 amino acids. This chain's CDR3 is CASTRQGTDTQYF. In nucleotides, the CDR3 is TGTGCCAGCACCCGACAGGGCACAGATACGCAGTATTTT.

The chain recombines TRBV5-5 with TRBJ2-4, with D possibly matching TRBD2 (6 bases). V lost 5 bases to trimming and J lost 9 bases, with 21 bases between them. Germline-derived CDR1 and CDR2 are SGHKS and YYEKEE (reference sequence). The CDR3 extends over 15 amino acids. CDR3 DNA: TGTGCCAGCAGATCGGAAGCCGGGCGGGGTGGCATTCAGTACTTC. The encoded protein is CASRSEAGRGGIQYF.

The chain employs TRBV27 and TRBJ1-5; no definite D call. Germline CDR1 MNHEY, CDR2 SMNVEV (reference sequence). Trimming stripped 9 bases from V and 0 bases from J, with 18 bases between. This CDR3 is built from 16 residues. The CDR3, as DNA: TGTGCCAGTAGAGAAACCGGTTATTATAGCAATCAGCCCCAGCATTTT. Its protein is CASRETGYYSNQPQHF.

The chain uses TRBV6-5 and TRBJ2-3; maybe TRBD1 (5 bases). CDR1 and CDR2 from the germline V gene are MNHEY and SVGAGI. CDR3 length: 13 amino acids. Trimming removed 7 bases at V and 2 bases at J, with 10 bases between. The CDR3, as DNA: TGTGCCAGCAAGGGCAGGGCCACAGATACGCAGTATTTT. Encoded protein: CASKGRATDTQYF.